The clone carrying this T cell receptor beta chain was counted between two and nine times. Original processing methods: It was from reference gene primer amplification that nucleated cell counts were estimated. Some clones are missing from TCRdb's copy, which holds only in-frame ones; the method was immunoSEQ multiplex PCR. V, J and clone size reflect that table, while D and trimming were determined from the DNA. The table has approximately 130,000 clones, around 85% seen once. The entry originates in a study of blood T cell repertoires in COVID-19. V lost 3 bases and J lost 2; bases outside the gene matches: 9. From germline, CDR1 is SGHTS and CDR2 YDEGEE. The CDR3 loop spans 16 amino acids.

This clonotype originated in a man aged 55 to 70 with acute or convalescent COVID-19. The V call is TRBV5-8, the J call TRBJ2-7, with 9 bases that match TRBD1. The sequenced sample was peripheral blood. The CDR3 region has the DNA TGTGCCAGCAGCTCATTCCGGGACAGGGAGGCCTACGAGCAGTACTTC. Protein sequence: CASSSFRDREAYEQYF.